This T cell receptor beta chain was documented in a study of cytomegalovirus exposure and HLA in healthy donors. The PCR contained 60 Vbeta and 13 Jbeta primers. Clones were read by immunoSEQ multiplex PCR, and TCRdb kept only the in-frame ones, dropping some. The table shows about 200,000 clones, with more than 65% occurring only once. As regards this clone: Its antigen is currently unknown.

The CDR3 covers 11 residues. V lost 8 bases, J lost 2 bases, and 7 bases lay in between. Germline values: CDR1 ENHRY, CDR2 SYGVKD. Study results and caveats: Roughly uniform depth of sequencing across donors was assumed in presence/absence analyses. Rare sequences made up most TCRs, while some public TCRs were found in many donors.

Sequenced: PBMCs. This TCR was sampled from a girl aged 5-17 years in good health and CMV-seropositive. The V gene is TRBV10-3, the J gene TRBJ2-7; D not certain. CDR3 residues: CAISSPYEQYF. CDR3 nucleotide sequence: TGTGCCATCTCGTCTCCCTACGAGCAGTACTTC.